These 15 T cell receptor beta chains were all obtained from the same sample, sequenced in a study of identical twins. One entry per CDR3 protein results from TCRdb running MiXCR on the 5' RACE reads. This table holds over 500,000 distinct CDR3 sequences, roughly a fifth found once. This same sample was also taken into another study, of T cells expressing NK-cell markers.

The sequencing sample was made of CD4+ T cells sorted from blood. These receptors all stem from a woman between 18 and 30 years old in good health.

The chain is built from TRBV11-2 and TRBJ2-2; 7 bases line up with TRBD1. This CDR3 contains 14 residues. The germline V gene has CDR1 SGHAT and CDR2 FQNNGV. Trimming cost V 6 bases and J 7 bases; bases outside gene matches: 8. The CDR3 DNA follows: TGTGCCAGCAGACGTGCAGGGGGTAGCGGGGAGCTGTTTTTT. This codes for CASRRAGGSGELFF.

The CDR3 here is CSTLGQGNTEAFF. The CDR3 DNA sequence: TGCAGCACCCTCGGGCAGGGGAACACTGAAGCTTTCTTT. The chain couples TRBV29-1 to TRBJ1-1, with a possible D match to TRBD1 (5 bases). V was clipped by 8 bases and J by 1 base, with 14 bases between them. This CDR3 spans 13 amino acids. Germline CDR1 reads SQVTM; CDR2 reads ANQGSEA.

V and J are TRBV12-3 or TRBV12-4 and TRBJ2-7; D could derive from TRBD1 or TRBD2 (5 bases each). Trimming left V 3 bases short and J 9 bases short, with 12 bases between. The CDR3 extends over 12 amino acids. The CDR3, as DNA: TGTGCCAGCAGTTTGGGGCAGGGAGTGCAGTACTTC. Its translation: CASSLGQGVQYF.

Turning to this clonotype: Relative to the germline gene, one junction end is altered; a read error may explain this. This sequence joins TRBV7-7 and TRBJ2-5; 8 bases match TRBD2. The germline V gene encodes CDR1 SSHAT and CDR2 FNYEAQ (reference sequence). The CDR3 is 15 amino acids. The CDR3, as DNA: TGTGCTAGCAGCTCCACTAGCGGCTCCATAGAGACCCAGTACTTC. Translation: CASSSTSGSIETQYF. Together with reference TRBV7-7 and TRBJ2-5, the CDR3 gives the full variable domain: GAGVSQSPRYKVTKRGQDVTLRCDPISSHATLYWYQQALGQGPEFLTYFNYEAQPDKSGLPSDRFSAERPEGSISTLTIQRTEQRDSAMYRCASSSTSGSIETQYFGPGTRLLVL.

Here the CDR3 reads CASSGGIGILYEQFF. CDR3 nucleotide sequence: TGCGCCAGCAGCGGGGGCATAGGTATCTTATATGAGCAGTTCTTC. The genes are TRBV5-1 and TRBJ2-1; the D gene is possibly TRBD1 (6 bases). The CDR3 extends over 15 amino acids. In germline, CDR1 is SGHRS, CDR2 YFSETQ. V was trimmed by 4 bases and J by 8 bases, leaving 19 bases between them.

This rearrangement joins TRBV7-2 to TRBJ2-1, with 12 bases lining up with TRBD2. J gave up 9 bases and V 4 bases, and 10 bases lay outside the gene matches. Looked up from germline, CDR1 is SGHTA and CDR2 is FQGNSA. The CDR3 loop spans 16 amino acids. Written as DNA, the CDR3 is TGTGCCAGCAGCTCCCGATGGACTAGCGGGAAGGGTGAGCAGTTCTTC. Its protein product is CASSSRWTSGKGEQFF.

A few counts support this clonotype. This CDR3 reads CSARGGGVLYEQYF. DNA for the CDR3: TGCAGTGCTAGAGGAGGGGGGGTCCTTTACGAGCAGTACTTC. The chain links TRBV20-1 to TRBJ2-7, with D perhaps TRBD2 (7 bases). Germline V gene lookup returns CDR1 DFQATT and CDR2 SNEGSKA (reference sequence). Trimming took off 1 base at V and 4 bases at J, with 14 bases between the two ends. This CDR3 contains 14 residues.

This clonotype came up a few times. This chain uses TRBV12-3 or TRBV12-4 with TRBJ2-7, with D possibly matching TRBD2 (6 bases). The CDR3 sequence is 13 residues long. The germline V and J ends were trimmed by 3 bases and 7 bases, with 13 bases remaining between them. The CDR3 DNA reads as TGTGCCAGCAGTTTCGTGTGGGCGGGGGAGCAGTACTTC. As protein: CASSFVWAGEQYF.

The chain has TRBV12-3 or TRBV12-4 and TRBJ2-4; 14 bases are shared with TRBD2. Trimming took 5 bases from V and 3 from J; bases not matched to a gene: 12. The CDR3 runs 19 residues. CDR3 in amino acids: CASSPGTSGSWIDKNIQYF. Written as DNA, the CDR3 is TGTGCCAGCAGTCCCGGGACTAGCGGGAGTTGGATCGACAAAAACATTCAGTACTTC.

The chain carries TRBV20-1 and TRBJ2-5, with 7 positions matching TRBD2. This CDR3 spans 12 amino acids. Trimming removed 8 bases from V and 1 base from J; junction bases left unmatched: 4. Germline V lookup: CDR1 DFQATT, CDR2 SNEGSKA (reference sequence). CDR3 loop: CSTSGGQETQYF. DNA of the CDR3: TGCAGTACCTCGGGGGGCCAAGAGACCCAGTACTTC.

The chain joins TRBV29-1 to TRBJ1-1; no definite D call. This CDR3 is 13 amino acids long. Trimming removed 5 bases from V and 1 base from J, with 11 bases in between. Germline values: CDR1 SQVTM, CDR2 ANQGSEA. The CDR3 is CSVPSTANTEAFF. The DNA for the CDR3 is TGCAGCGTTCCATCAACAGCGAACACTGAAGCTTTCTTT. Together with reference TRBV29-1 and TRBJ1-1, the CDR3 gives the full variable domain: SAVISQKPSRDICQRGTSLTIQCQVDSQVTMMFWYRQQPGQSLTLIATANQGSEATYESGFVIDKFPISRPNLTFSTLTVSNMSPEDSSIYLCSVPSTANTEAFFGQGTRLTVV.

V and J are TRBV6-1 and TRBJ2-4, with TRBD1 as a possible D gene (5 bases). CDR3 size: 11 residues. The germline V gene encodes CDR1 MNHNS and CDR2 SASEGT. V dropped 4 bases and J dropped 11 bases, with 9 bases sitting between them. CDR3 coding DNA: TGTGCCAGCAGTGCCGACAGCCTTCAGTACTTC. Translating it yields CASSADSLQYF.

The chain couples TRBV18 to TRBJ2-7, with 9 bases lining up with TRBD1. Germline CDR1 KGHSH, CDR2 LQKENI. Unmatched junction bases numbered 7, after V lost 3 bases and J lost 4 bases. CDR3 length: 15 residues. CDR3 in DNA: TGTGCCAGCTCACCTCCCGGGACAGGGTTGTACGAGCAGTACTTC. Residues: CASSPPGTGLYEQYF.

The J gene is TRBJ1-4, the V gene TRBV3-1; D gene uncertain. This CDR3 spans 12 amino acids. Germline CDR1 reads LGHDT; CDR2 reads YNNKEL (reference sequence). Trimming shortened V by 0 bases and J by 7 bases, and 3 bases separated the two germline ends. This CDR3 is CASSQEGEKLFF. CDR3 coding DNA: TGTGCCAGCAGCCAAGAAGGTGAAAAACTGTTTTTT.

This clonotype was counted between two and nine times. The chain uses TRBV7-2 and TRBJ2-7; D call uncertain. The CDR3 spans 14 residues. The germline V and J ends were trimmed by 3 bases and 0 bases, with 9 bases remaining between them. Germline V lookup: CDR1 SGHTA, CDR2 FQGNSA. CDR3 protein: CASSFAAVSYEQYF. Here the CDR3 DNA reads TGTGCCAGCAGCTTCGCCGCGGTCTCCTACGAGCAGTACTTC.